The entry below describes one T cell receptor (beta chain). This sample was included in a study of blood T cell repertoires in COVID-19. Study at large: Sample material is recorded as cDNA or gDNA derived from T cells, B-cell-depleted T cells, or PBMCs.

Germline V lookup: CDR1 SGHDN, CDR2 FVKESK. Trimming removed 6 bases from V and 3 bases from J; junction bases left unmatched: 9. This CDR3 comprises 16 residues. Per the original data handling: Using reference gene primer amplification, nucleated cell counts were estimated. Libraries were prepared by immunoSEQ multiplex PCR; TCRdb keeps only in-frame clonotypes and omits some of them. Clone size and V and J calls were adopted from that table, with D and trimming inferred from the DNA. The repertoire consists of about 140,000 clones, with about 84% occurring once and the leading ten covering 8.8%. Sequencing was done on a sample of peripheral blood. J is TRBJ2-2 and V is TRBV14; 8 bases are a match to TRBD2. This TCR was recovered from a woman over 75 in a cohort sampled during active or convalescent COVID-19. CDR3 sequence (DNA): TGTGCCAGCAGTCCCTTAGCGGGGCGCTACACCGGGGAGCTGTTTTTT. Protein sequence: CASSPLAGRYTGELFF.